Sequencing of this TCR beta chain was carried out in a study of cytomegalovirus exposure and HLA in healthy donors. Study overall: Within an early data release were approximately 85 million unique TCRs drawn from HLA-typed donors.

The PCR employed 60 Vbeta primers together with 13 Jbeta primers. Data came from immunoSEQ multiplex PCR; TCRdb stores just in-frame clones and leaves some out. The sample contains 100,000 to 150,000 clones, around 78% of which appear only once. The study's findings and limits: In an earlier analysis, about 90% or about 30%: the productive usage of most TCR beta V segments. Under in vitro conditions, a few CMV-associated chains were confirmed as specific for CMV antigens. Looking again later, the authors saw that most CMV-associated TCR beta chains seemed HLA-restricted.

Remarks on this clone: Its antigen is as yet unknown.

Trimming left V 0 bases short and J 4 bases short, with 30 bases between. The CDR3 covers 21 residues. Germline CDR1 is MNHEY and CDR2 is SMNVEV (reference sequence). The V call is TRBV27, the J call TRBJ2-5; a possible D gene is TRBD2 (6 bases). Material: PBMCs. This receptor was identified in a man aged 35 to 55 in good health and CMV-seronegative. CDR3 region: CASSLSGGTGGIKYGRETQYF. CDR3 DNA sequence: TGTGCCAGCAGTTTATCGGGTGGGACTGGGGGGATAAAGTATGGGCGAGAGACCCAGTACTTC.